These T cell receptor beta chains were read from a single sample in a study of T cells in Graves' hyperthyroidism and ophthalmopathy. TCRdb reprocessed the multiplex PCR reads with MiXCR, giving one entry per CDR3 protein. The repertoire holds 550,000 to 700,000 distinct CDR3 sequences, with around 42% as singletons. The sample consisted of peripheral blood or thyroid tissue (not recorded which). The receptors originated from an adult woman with Graves' disease, either hyperthyroidism or ophthalmopathy (not recorded which). Both conserved end residues are part of each CDR3. Fields, in order: V gene, clone size, D gene, J gene, CDR3 DNA, CDR3 protein. A D gene is named only where the DNA matches it firmly. Where a row states a size, it is once, few, many or the class of an expanded clone; other rows omit it.

v_gene: TRBV10-3
abundance: many
d_gene: -
j_gene: TRBJ2-2
CDR3nt: TGTGCCACAAATCCAACGGGAGAGGAGGCCGGGGAGCTGTTTTTT
CDR3aa: CATNPTGEEAGELFF

v_gene: TRBV7-9
abundance: -
d_gene: TRBD1
j_gene: TRBJ2-7
CDR3nt: TGTGCCAGCAGCTTAGGCGGGACAGGGATCTCCTACGAGCAGTACTTC
CDR3aa: CASSLGGTGISYEQYF

v_gene: TRBV6-5
abundance: many
d_gene: -
j_gene: TRBJ1-3
CDR3nt: TGTGCCAGCAGCTCCAGCACGAGCTCTGGAAACACCATATATTTT
CDR3aa: CASSSSTSSGNTIYF

v_gene: TRBV5-1
abundance: many
d_gene: TRBD2
j_gene: TRBJ2-5
CDR3nt: TGCGCCAGCAGCTTGAGCGGGAGGAAAGAGACCCAGTACTTC
CDR3aa: CASSLSGRKETQYF

v_gene: TRBV6-1
abundance: -
d_gene: -
j_gene: TRBJ1-5
CDR3nt: TGTGCCAGCAGCTCCCGAGCCAGAGCGGAGACCCAGCATTTT
CDR3aa: CASSSRARAETQHF

v_gene: TRBV10-3
abundance: -
d_gene: -
j_gene: TRBJ1-1
CDR3nt: TGTGCCATCAGTGACCTATCACAGGGAAACACTGAAGCTTTCTTT
CDR3aa: CAISDLSQGNTEAFF

v_gene: TRBV30
abundance: -
d_gene: -
j_gene: TRBJ1-6
CDR3nt: TGTGCCTGGAGTAAGGCTCGGGCCCTCCACTTT
CDR3aa: CAWSKARALHF

v_gene: TRBV29-1
abundance: many
d_gene: -
j_gene: TRBJ1-2
CDR3nt: TGCAGCATCGTTAATGGTCAAGGGGGAGAGGGCTATGGCTACACCTTC
CDR3aa: CSIVNGQGGEGYGYTF

v_gene: TRBV7-9
abundance: -
d_gene: TRBD2
j_gene: TRBJ2-6
CDR3nt: TGTGCCAGCAGCCCCGGGACTAGCGGGATCTACGAGCAGACTTTC
CDR3aa: CASSPGTSGIYEQTF

v_gene: TRBV5-5
abundance: -
d_gene: -
j_gene: TRBJ1-2
CDR3nt: TGTGCCAGCAGTTTCATCTCCAGGGAGACGCGCGGCTACACCTTC
CDR3aa: CASSFISRETRGYTF

v_gene: TRBV24-1
abundance: few
d_gene: TRBD1
j_gene: TRBJ1-2
CDR3nt: TGTGCCACCAGTGATCCGCGGGGGACAGGTGACGGCTACACCTTC
CDR3aa: CATSDPRGTGDGYTF

v_gene: TRBV2
abundance: many
d_gene: TRBD2
j_gene: TRBJ2-5
CDR3nt: TGTGCCAGCAGTGAAGCGGGAGGGCCTCCGGAGACCCAGTACTTC
CDR3aa: CASSEAGGPPETQYF

v_gene: TRBV7-2
abundance: -
d_gene: TRBD2
j_gene: TRBJ2-5
CDR3nt: TGTGCCAGCAGCACGGGACTAGCGGGAGGTGTGGAGACCCAGTACTTC
CDR3aa: CASSTGLAGGVETQYF

v_gene: TRBV6-4
abundance: many
d_gene: -
j_gene: TRBJ2-3
CDR3nt: TGTGCCAGCAGTGTCCAGGGGGGCGATACGCAGTATTTT
CDR3aa: CASSVQGGDTQYF

v_gene: TRBV27
abundance: many
d_gene: -
j_gene: TRBJ1-2
CDR3nt: TGTGCCAGCAGTACGGCACCGGGGGGCTACACCTTC
CDR3aa: CASSTAPGGYTF

v_gene: TRBV2
abundance: -
d_gene: -
j_gene: TRBJ2-5
CDR3nt: TGTGCCAGCAGTGCATTCCCGGGCCAACCTACCCAGTACTTC
CDR3aa: CASSAFPGQPTQYF

v_gene: TRBV6-2/TRBV6-3
abundance: many
d_gene: -
j_gene: TRBJ1-1
CDR3nt: TGTGCCAGCGGAGGTTGGGGGCCTAACACTGAAGCTTTCTTT
CDR3aa: CASGGWGPNTEAFF

v_gene: TRBV11-2
abundance: many
d_gene: -
j_gene: TRBJ2-7
CDR3nt: TGTGCCAGCAACCCAGGGGCCGGCAGGAGCTACGAGCAGTACTTC
CDR3aa: CASNPGAGRSYEQYF

v_gene: TRBV20-1
abundance: many
d_gene: -
j_gene: TRBJ1-1
CDR3nt: TGCAGTGCTAGTACCGAGAACACTGAAGCTTTCTTT
CDR3aa: CSASTENTEAFF

v_gene: TRBV27
abundance: many
d_gene: -
j_gene: TRBJ1-4
CDR3nt: TGTGCCAGCAGTGGGGATTCTGAAAAACTGTTTTTT
CDR3aa: CASSGDSEKLFF

v_gene: TRBV7-2
abundance: -
d_gene: -
j_gene: TRBJ1-6
CDR3nt: TGTGCCAGCAGCACCGGCGATGGGTATAATTCACCCCTCCACTTT
CDR3aa: CASSTGDGYNSPLHF

v_gene: TRBV12-3/TRBV12-4
abundance: -
d_gene: -
j_gene: TRBJ1-4
CDR3nt: TGTGCCAGCAGTTACTCCTCTTTGGGTACAGGTTTGGTCCCTAAAGAAAAACTGTTTTTT
CDR3aa: CASSYSSLGTGLVPKEKLFF

v_gene: TRBV20-1
abundance: many
d_gene: -
j_gene: TRBJ1-4
CDR3nt: TGCAGTGCCCCGACCTCGGCGGTGGGGGGGTTTAATGAAAAACTGTTTTTT
CDR3aa: CSAPTSAVGGFNEKLFF

v_gene: TRBV5-8
abundance: many
d_gene: -
j_gene: TRBJ2-7
CDR3nt: TGTGCCAGCAGCTTGAGCCGAGCCGAGCAGTACTTC
CDR3aa: CASSLSRAEQYF

v_gene: TRBV10-2
abundance: -
d_gene: TRBD2
j_gene: TRBJ2-5
CDR3nt: TGCGCCAGCAGTGGGGGACTAGTATCGGAGACCCAGTACTTC
CDR3aa: CASSGGLVSETQYF

v_gene: TRBV5-1
abundance: many
d_gene: TRBD2
j_gene: TRBJ2-2
CDR3nt: TGCGCCAGCAGCTTGGCCGGGACTAGCGGTGTCACCGGGGAGCTGTTTTTT
CDR3aa: CASSLAGTSGVTGELFF

v_gene: TRBV20-1
abundance: many
d_gene: -
j_gene: TRBJ2-2
CDR3nt: TGCAGTGCTAGGACAGGCGGGACCGGGGAGCTGTTTTTT
CDR3aa: CSARTGGTGELFF

v_gene: TRBV7-3
abundance: few
d_gene: -
j_gene: TRBJ2-3
CDR3nt: TGTGCCAGCAGCTTGTGGCGGGTGGAAGATACGCAGTATTTT
CDR3aa: CASSLWRVEDTQYF

v_gene: TRBV5-1
abundance: many
d_gene: -
j_gene: TRBJ2-7
CDR3nt: TGCGCCAGCAGCAGGGGACTGTCCTACGAGCAGTACTTC
CDR3aa: CASSRGLSYEQYF

v_gene: TRBV7-9
abundance: few
d_gene: -
j_gene: TRBJ2-7
CDR3nt: TGTGCCAGCAGCTCCGGACATACCTCCTACGAGCAGTACTTC
CDR3aa: CASSSGHTSYEQYF

v_gene: TRBV10-3
abundance: -
d_gene: TRBD1
j_gene: TRBJ2-5
CDR3nt: TGTGCCATCAGTGAGTCGGCGGACAGGGGAGAGACCCAGTACTTC
CDR3aa: CAISESADRGETQYF

v_gene: TRBV10-3
abundance: many
d_gene: -
j_gene: TRBJ2-7
CDR3nt: TGTGCCATCTTTTGTGAAGGGTGCTACGAGCAGTACTTC
CDR3aa: CAIFCEGCYEQYF

v_gene: TRBV12-5
abundance: many
d_gene: -
j_gene: TRBJ2-2
CDR3nt: TGTGCTAGTGGGGCACCGAACACCGGGGAGCTGTTTTTT
CDR3aa: CASGAPNTGELFF

v_gene: TRBV11-2
abundance: many
d_gene: -
j_gene: TRBJ1-2
CDR3nt: TGTGCCAGCAGCACTACAGGGACCTCTAACTATGGCTACACCTTC
CDR3aa: CASSTTGTSNYGYTF

v_gene: TRBV15
abundance: -
d_gene: -
j_gene: TRBJ2-1
CDR3nt: TGTGCCACCCCGGATATGTCGCAGTCGAATGAGCAGTTCTTC
CDR3aa: CATPDMSQSNEQFF

v_gene: TRBV2
abundance: many
d_gene: -
j_gene: TRBJ1-4
CDR3nt: TGTGCCAGCAGACGCAGGGAAGGTGTATCTAATGAAAAACTGTTTTTT
CDR3aa: CASRRREGVSNEKLFF

v_gene: TRBV7-9
abundance: hyperexpanded
d_gene: -
j_gene: TRBJ1-2
CDR3nt: TGTGCCAGCAGCTTAGTACCCGTCTATGGCTACACCTTC
CDR3aa: CASSLVPVYGYTF

v_gene: TRBV14
abundance: few
d_gene: -
j_gene: TRBJ1-1
CDR3nt: TGTGCCAGCAGATTCGGAATAAACACTGAAGCTTTCTTT
CDR3aa: CASRFGINTEAFF

v_gene: TRBV25-1
abundance: few
d_gene: -
j_gene: TRBJ1-3
CDR3nt: TGTGCCAGCAGTAGACAGTCTGGAAACACCATATATTTT
CDR3aa: CASSRQSGNTIYF

v_gene: TRBV11-2
abundance: few
d_gene: -
j_gene: TRBJ1-2
CDR3nt: TGTGCCAGCAGTACCTCAGGGGTAATTAATGGCTACACCTTC
CDR3aa: CASSTSGVINGYTF

v_gene: TRBV19
abundance: many
d_gene: -
j_gene: TRBJ1-5
CDR3nt: TGTGCCAGTACGACACCCACCGGGGGTCGTCAGCCCCAGCATTTT
CDR3aa: CASTTPTGGRQPQHF

v_gene: TRBV14
abundance: many
d_gene: TRBD2
j_gene: TRBJ2-7
CDR3nt: TGTGCCAGCAGCAAGCCAGGGTCGGGAGGTGGCGAGCAGTACTTC
CDR3aa: CASSKPGSGGGEQYF

v_gene: TRBV5-4
abundance: few
d_gene: TRBD2
j_gene: TRBJ2-3
CDR3nt: TGTGCCAGCAGCTTACCCGCTAGCGGAGATACGCAGTATTTT
CDR3aa: CASSLPASGDTQYF

v_gene: TRBV2
abundance: many
d_gene: -
j_gene: TRBJ2-7
CDR3nt: TGTGCCAGCGGGGTTTCCTACGAGCAGTACTTC
CDR3aa: CASGVSYEQYF

v_gene: TRBV5-6
abundance: -
d_gene: TRBD1
j_gene: TRBJ1-4
CDR3nt: TGTGCCAGCAGCTCGACAGGGGTGAGGAAACTGTTTTTT
CDR3aa: CASSSTGVRKLFF

v_gene: TRBV19
abundance: many
d_gene: TRBD1
j_gene: TRBJ1-4
CDR3nt: TGTGCCAGTACCGAAGGACAGGGGTACATACAGGATGAAAAACTGTTTTTT
CDR3aa: CASTEGQGYIQDEKLFF

v_gene: TRBV2
abundance: many
d_gene: TRBD1
j_gene: TRBJ1-5
CDR3nt: TGTGCCAGCATCGGACAGGGTAGGCATCAGCCCCAGCATTTT
CDR3aa: CASIGQGRHQPQHF

v_gene: TRBV7-8
abundance: -
d_gene: -
j_gene: TRBJ2-7
CDR3nt: TGTGCCAGCAGCACCCGGGACTCGCGCTACGAGCAGTACTTC
CDR3aa: CASSTRDSRYEQYF

v_gene: TRBV7-8
abundance: -
d_gene: -
j_gene: TRBJ1-3
CDR3nt: TGTGCCAGCAGCTTAGCTTCGGACGCCCTGGCTGGAAACACCATATATTTT
CDR3aa: CASSLASDALAGNTIYF